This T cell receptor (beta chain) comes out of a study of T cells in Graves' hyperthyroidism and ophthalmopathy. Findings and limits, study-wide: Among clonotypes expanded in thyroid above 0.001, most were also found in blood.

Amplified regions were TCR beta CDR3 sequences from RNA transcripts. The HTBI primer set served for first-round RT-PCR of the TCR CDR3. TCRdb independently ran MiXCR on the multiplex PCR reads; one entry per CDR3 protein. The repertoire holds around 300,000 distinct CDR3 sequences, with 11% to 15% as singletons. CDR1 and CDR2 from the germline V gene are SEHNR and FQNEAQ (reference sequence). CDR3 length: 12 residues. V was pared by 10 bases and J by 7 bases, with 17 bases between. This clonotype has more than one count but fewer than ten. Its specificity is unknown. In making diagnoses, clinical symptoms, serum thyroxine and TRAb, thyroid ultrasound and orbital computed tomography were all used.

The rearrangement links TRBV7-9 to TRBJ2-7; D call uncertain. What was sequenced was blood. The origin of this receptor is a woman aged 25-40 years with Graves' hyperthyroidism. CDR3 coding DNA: TGTGCCACCCCCCCAGGCGGCCGGGAGCAGTACTTC. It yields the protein CATPPGGREQYF.